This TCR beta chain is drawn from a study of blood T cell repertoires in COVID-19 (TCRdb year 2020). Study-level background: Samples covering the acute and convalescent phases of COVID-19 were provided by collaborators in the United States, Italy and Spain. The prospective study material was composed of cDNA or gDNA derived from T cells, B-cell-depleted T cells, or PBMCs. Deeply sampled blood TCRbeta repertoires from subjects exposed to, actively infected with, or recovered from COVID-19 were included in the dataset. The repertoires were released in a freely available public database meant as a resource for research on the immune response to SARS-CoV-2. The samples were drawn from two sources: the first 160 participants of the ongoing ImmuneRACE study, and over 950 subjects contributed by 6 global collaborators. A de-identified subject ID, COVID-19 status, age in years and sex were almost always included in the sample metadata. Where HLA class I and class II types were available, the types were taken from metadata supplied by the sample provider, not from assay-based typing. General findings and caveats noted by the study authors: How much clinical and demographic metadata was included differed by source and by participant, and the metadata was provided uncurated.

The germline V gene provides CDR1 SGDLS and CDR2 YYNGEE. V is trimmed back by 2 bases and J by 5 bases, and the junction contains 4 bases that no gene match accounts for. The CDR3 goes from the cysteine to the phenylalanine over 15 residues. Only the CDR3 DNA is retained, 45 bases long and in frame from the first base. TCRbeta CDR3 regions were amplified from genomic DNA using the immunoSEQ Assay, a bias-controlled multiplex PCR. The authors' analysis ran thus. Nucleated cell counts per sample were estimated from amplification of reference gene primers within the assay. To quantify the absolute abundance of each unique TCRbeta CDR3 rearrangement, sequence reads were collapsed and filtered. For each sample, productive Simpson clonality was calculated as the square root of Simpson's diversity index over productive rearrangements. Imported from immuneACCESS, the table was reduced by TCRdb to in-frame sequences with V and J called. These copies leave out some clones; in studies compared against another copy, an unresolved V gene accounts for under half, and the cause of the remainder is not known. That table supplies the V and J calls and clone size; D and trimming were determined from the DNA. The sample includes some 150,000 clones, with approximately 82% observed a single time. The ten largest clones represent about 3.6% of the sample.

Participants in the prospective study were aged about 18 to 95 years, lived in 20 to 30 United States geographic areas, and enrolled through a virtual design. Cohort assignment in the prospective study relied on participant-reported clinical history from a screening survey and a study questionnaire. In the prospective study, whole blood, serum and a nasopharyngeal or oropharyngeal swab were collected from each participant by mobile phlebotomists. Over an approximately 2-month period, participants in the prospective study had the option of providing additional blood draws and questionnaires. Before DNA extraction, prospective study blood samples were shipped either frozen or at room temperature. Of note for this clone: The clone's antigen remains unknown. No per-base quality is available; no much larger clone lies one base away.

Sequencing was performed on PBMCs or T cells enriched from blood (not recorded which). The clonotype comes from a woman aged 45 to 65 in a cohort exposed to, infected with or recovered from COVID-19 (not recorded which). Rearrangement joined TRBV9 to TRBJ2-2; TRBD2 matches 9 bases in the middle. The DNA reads TGTGCCAGCAGCGTGACTAGCGGAGGTACCGGGGAGCTGTTTTTT. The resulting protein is CASSVTSGGTGELFF.